Listed below are T cell receptor beta chains from one sample, sequenced in a study of blood T cell repertoires in COVID-19. Sequencing used immunoSEQ multiplex PCR; TCRdb keeps in-frame clones, though not all of them. There are fewer than 95,000 clones in the sample; roughly 87% occur only once, and over 12% lies in the top ten. Sequencing was performed on peripheral blood. The receptors derive from a male donor with acute or convalescent COVID-19. Both conserved end residues are part of each CDR3. A D gene is named only where the DNA matches it firmly. Clone size is stated in some rows and not others, as once, few, many or a class when expanded.

>TRBD1|TRBV5-4|.|TRBJ2-7
TGTGCCAGCAGCTTGGAAGGGACAGGGGTCTACGAGCAGTACTTC
CASSLEGTGVYEQYF
>TRBD1|TRBV29-1|.|TRBJ2-3
TGCAGCGTACGGACAGGGGGCCCAGATACGCAGTATTTT
CSVRTGGPDTQYF
>TRBD2|TRBV6-1|.|TRBJ2-1
TGTGCCAGCAGTACGTCTAGCGGGGGGGTGTATGAGCAGTTCTTC
CASSTSSGGVYEQFF
>.|TRBV19|.|TRBJ1-5
TGTGCCAGTAGTATTGACAACAATCAGCCCCAGCATTTT
CASSIDNNQPQHF
>TRBD2|TRBV6-1|.|TRBJ2-5
TGTGCCAGCAGTGACCTACTAGCGGGGAGGGTAGGCCAAGAGACCCAGTACTTC
CASSDLLAGRVGQETQYF
>TRBD1|TRBV11-2|once|TRBJ1-3
TGTGCCAGCAGCCTATACAGGGGGAATACTGGAAACACCATATATTTT
CASSLYRGNTGNTIYF
>.|TRBV2|.|TRBJ2-1
TGTGCCAGCAGGCAACTAGCAAATGAGCAGTTCTTC
CASRQLANEQFF
>.|TRBV6-5|.|TRBJ2-7
TGTGCCAGCAGTCCGTCTGAGAATACCTACGAGCAGTACTTC
CASSPSENTYEQYF
>TRBD2|TRBV27|once|TRBJ2-3
TGTGCCAGCAGTTTTCAGCGGGGGCGGAGCACAGATACGCAGTATTTT
CASSFQRGRSTDTQYF
>TRBD1|TRBV30|once|TRBJ2-7
TGTGCCTGGAGTCGACAGGGGAACTACGAGCAGTACTTC
CAWSRQGNYEQYF
>.|TRBV29-1|once|TRBJ2-1
TGCAGCGTTGAACTGACAGGAGACAATGAGCAGTTCTTC
CSVELTGDNEQFF
>.|TRBV11-1|.|TRBJ1-2
TGTGCCAGCAGCCTGGGGTCCGGGGTTGGCTACACCTTC
CASSLGSGVGYTF
>.|TRBV11-3|once|TRBJ2-3
TGTGCCAGCAGCCTCCGACCGACAGAGACCAAGTATTTT
CASSLRPTETKYF
>TRBD1|TRBV18|.|TRBJ1-2
TGTGCCAGCTCACCGGGACAGACCTCGAACTATGGCTACACCTTC
CASSPGQTSNYGYTF
>.|TRBV28|.|TRBJ2-1
TGTGCCAGCAGTTCCCCAGGAGGCTCCTACAATGAGCAGTTCTTC
CASSSPGGSYNEQFF
>TRBD1|TRBV6-5|.|TRBJ2-2
TGTGCCAGCCTTCGAGACAGGGGGGACACCGGGGAGCTGTTTTTT
CASLRDRGDTGELFF
>.|TRBV5-5|.|TRBJ1-3
TGTGCCAGCAGCTTGGCATGGGGGCCAGGAAACACCATATATTTT
CASSLAWGPGNTIYF
>TRBD2|TRBV14|.|TRBJ2-1
TGTGCCAGCAGCCATGGACTAGCGGGGGCCTTCTACAATGAGCAGTTCTTC
CASSHGLAGAFYNEQFF
>.|TRBV30|few|TRBJ1-4
TGTGCCTGGAGTGTAGCTACAGAGTTTAATGAAAAACTGTTTTTT
CAWSVATEFNEKLFF
>TRBD1|TRBV19|.|TRBJ2-1
TGTGCCAGTAGTATGGACAGGGGAAGGAATGAGCAGTTCTTC
CASSMDRGRNEQFF
>.|TRBV7-9|few|TRBJ1-2
TGTGCCAGCAGCTTAGTGGGAGGCGGCTACACCTTC
CASSLVGGGYTF
>TRBD2|TRBV15|.|TRBJ2-5
TGTGCCACCAGCCCGAGGGGAAGCGGGGAGCAAGAGACCCAGTACTTC
CATSPRGSGEQETQYF
>.|TRBV5-8|.|TRBJ2-3
TGTGCCAGCAGAAAGGACACCTCTCGCACAGATACGCAGTATTTT
CASRKDTSRTDTQYF
>TRBD2|TRBV7-2|.|TRBJ2-1
TGTGCCAGCAGCCTCCAGCATAGGCGGGGGTCCTACAATGAGCAGTTCTTC
CASSLQHRRGSYNEQFF
>TRBD2|TRBV28|few|TRBJ2-3
TGTGCCAGCAGTTTATCCACTAGCGGGGGGTTCACAGATACGCAGTATTTT
CASSLSTSGGFTDTQYF
>TRBD1|TRBV5-1|.|TRBJ1-1
TGCGCCAGCAGCCCGGGGACAGTTGAAGCTTTCTTT
CASSPGTVEAFF
>TRBD2|TRBV7-6|.|TRBJ2-1
TGTGCCAGCAGCCCCTTGACTAGCGGAAGCTCCTACAATGAGCAGTTCTTC
CASSPLTSGSSYNEQFF
>.|TRBV7-2|.|TRBJ2-5
TGTGCCAGCAGCTTAGAGCCTAGCGCATACCAAGAGACCCAGTACTTC
CASSLEPSAYQETQYF
>.|TRBV24-1|.|TRBJ2-7
TGTGCCACCAGTGAACCTGACAGCGAGCAGTACTTC
CATSEPDSEQYF